This entry lists 25 T cell receptor beta chains sequenced from one sample in a study of T cells in Graves' hyperthyroidism and ophthalmopathy. What was amplified from RNA transcripts were TCR beta CDR3 regions. The TCR CDR3 first-round RT-PCR relied on the HTBI primer set. TCRdb used MiXCR to reprocess the multiplex PCR reads, holding one entry per CDR3 protein. Here the sample spans around 420,000 distinct CDR3 sequences, about a sixth being singletons. Sequenced input: blood. The origin of the receptors is a woman aged 18-29 years with Graves' hyperthyroidism.

This clonotype has at least ten counts. The V gene is TRBV6-1, the J gene TRBJ2-5; D unresolved. The CDR3 covers 14 residues. V was clipped by 1 base and J by 1 base, with 7 bases between them. The germline CDR1 and CDR2 sequences are MNHNS and SASEGT. This CDR3 is CASSEGPTQETQYF. As DNA, the CDR3 is TGTGCCAGCAGTGAAGGCCCAACCCAAGAGACCCAGTACTTC.

This clonotype showed up many times. The gene calls are TRBV3-1 and TRBJ1-2, with a tentative D call TRBD1 (5 bases). The CDR3 consists of 15 residues. Germline loops: CDR1 LGHDT, CDR2 YNNKEL (reference sequence). Trimming removed 4 bases at V and 4 bases at J, with 16 bases between. Here the CDR3 DNA reads TGTGCCAGCAGCCCCTTCGGGGGGTCGAGCTATGGCTACACCTTC. Protein product: CASSPFGGSSYGYTF.

This clonotype was recorded many times. The chain combines TRBV7-8 with TRBJ2-7; D is undetermined. This CDR3 is built from 15 residues. The V and J ends lost 0 bases and 1 base respectively, with 10 bases between them. Germline values: CDR1 SGHVS, CDR2 FQNEAQ. CDR3 amino acids: CASSLALTGSYEQYF. As DNA, the CDR3 is TGTGCCAGCAGCTTAGCCTTAACCGGATCCTACGAGCAGTACTTC. The full variable domain, its missing parts supplied by reference TRBV7-8 and TRBJ2-7, is GAGVSQSPRYKVAKRGQDVALRCDPISGHVSLFWYQQALGQGPEFLTYFQNEAQLDKSGLPSDRFFAERPEGSVSTLKIQRTQQEDSAVYLCASSLALTGSYEQYFGPGTRLTVT.

This clonotype has just a few counts. The chain uses TRBV7-3 and TRBJ2-5, with 8 bases matching TRBD2. Germline CDR1 reads SGHTA; CDR2 reads FQGTGA. The CDR3 has 13 amino acids. Unmatched junction bases numbered 4, after V lost 5 bases and J lost 5 bases. In nucleotides, the CDR3 is TGTGCCAGCAGCCGGACTAGCTCCGAGACCCAGTACTTC. The encoded protein is CASSRTSSETQYF.

This clonotype was detected many times. V is TRBV5-1 and J is TRBJ2-1; 14 bases match TRBD2. The V gene end was trimmed by 3 bases and the J gene end by 8 bases; junction bases not matched to a gene: 7. Germline lookup yields CDR1 SGHRS and CDR2 YFSETQ. The CDR3 is 16 amino acids. The CDR3: CASSSEGLAGVHEQFF. The CDR3, as DNA: TGCGCCAGCAGCTCAGAGGGACTAGCGGGAGTCCATGAGCAGTTCTTC.

The chain is built from TRBV6-2 or TRBV6-3 and TRBJ1-2, with D maybe TRBD1 (6 bases). The CDR3 sequence is 15 residues long. Germline CDR1 reads MNHEY; CDR2 reads SVGEGT. The V end was cut by 4 bases, the J end by 7 bases, with 19 bases between. CDR3 residues: CASSFTGTSNGGYTF. The CDR3 DNA reads TGTGCCAGCAGTTTCACAGGGACTTCAAATGGTGGCTACACCTTC.

A single count supports this clonotype. This rearrangement joins TRBV20-1 to TRBJ2-5; 9 nucleotides line up with TRBD2. With 6 bases clipped from V and 4 bases from J, the junction kept 24 bases outside the gene matches. Germline V lookup: CDR1 DFQATT, CDR2 SNEGSKA (reference sequence). CDR3 size: 19 residues. DNA for the CDR3: TGCAGTGCCGCTCCCCTCGGCGGGAGGGCCAGAGTTTCGCGAGAGACCCAGTACTTC. This codes for CSAAPLGGRARVSRETQYF.

This clonotype was picked up a small number of times. The chain combines TRBV20-1 with TRBJ1-2; D call uncertain. V dropped 3 bases and J dropped 3 bases, with 14 bases sitting between them. Looked up from germline, CDR1 is DFQATT and CDR2 is SNEGSKA (reference sequence). This CDR3 is built from 14 residues. DNA of the CDR3: TGCAGTGCTAGGGATCCAGTGACGTACTATGGCTACACCTTC. Encoded protein: CSARDPVTYYGYTF.

The chain is built from TRBV2 and TRBJ1-4; D uncertain. Trimming stripped 8 bases from V and 4 bases from J, with 11 bases between. Germline V gives CDR1 SNHLY, CDR2 FYNNEI. This CDR3 region has 13 residues. Here the CDR3 reads CASRWVLNEKLFF. Written as DNA, the CDR3 is TGTGCCAGCCGCTGGGTGCTTAATGAAAAACTGTTTTTT.

Remarks on this clonotype: This sequence may be a read error, since a much larger clone differs from it by one base. J is TRBJ2-7 and V is TRBV7-6; D is perhaps TRBD2 (5 bases). Germline CDR1 SGHVS, CDR2 FNYEAQ. The CDR3 is 15 residues long. The V and J ends lost 3 bases and 2 bases respectively, with 14 bases between them. The CDR3 here is CASSFRASRAYEQYF. The CDR3 DNA reads as TGTGCCAGCAGCTTTAGGGCTAGCCGAGCCTACGAGCAGTACTTC.

A word on this clonotype: It may be a read error: a sequence one base away is much more abundant. V and J are TRBV3-1 and TRBJ1-4; TRBD1 is a possible D gene (5 bases). Germline CDR1 is LGHDT and CDR2 is YNNKEL (reference sequence). The CDR3 contains 18 residues. The CDR3 is CVSSQGWEGSLLDEKLFF. The CDR3 coding sequence is TGTGTCAGCAGCCAAGGCTGGGAGGGGAGCCTTCTGGATGAAAAACTGTTTTTT.

This clonotype was counted ten times or more. The chain carries TRBV5-1 and TRBJ1-1, with a weak D call TRBD1 (6 bases). Germline V gene sequence: CDR1 SGHRS, CDR2 YFSETQ. The CDR3 spans 16 residues. Trimming left V 0 bases short and J 1 base short, with 13 bases between. CDR3 nucleotide sequence: TGCGCCAGCAGCTTGGAGGGACAACGCACGAACACTGAAGCTTTCTTT. It yields the protein CASSLEGQRTNTEAFF.

This clonotype was observed many times. The gene calls are TRBV20-1 and TRBJ2-1; D not resolved. The CDR3 is made up of 12 amino acids. The germline gives CDR1 DFQATT, CDR2 SNEGSKA (reference sequence). V lost 0 bases and J lost 4, with 4 bases in between. The CDR3 spells CSARDWYNEQFF. The CDR3 bases are TGCAGTGCTAGAGATTGGTACAATGAGCAGTTCTTC.

This clonotype was seen repeatedly, ten times or more. The chain joins TRBV29-1 to TRBJ2-7; a possible D gene is TRBD1 (6 bases). Germline CDR1 SQVTM, CDR2 ANQGSEA. The CDR3 sequence is 11 residues long. Between the trimmed V and J ends, which lost 7 bases and 3 bases, there was a span of 10 bases. For the CDR3, the DNA is TGCAGCGGGATACAGGGCTACGAGCAGTACTTC. It specifies CSGIQGYEQYF.

Remarks on this clonotype: This sequence may be a read error, since a much larger clone differs from it by one base. The rearrangement uses TRBV28 and TRBJ2-3; D unresolved. This CDR3 is 17 amino acids long. V shed 9 bases and J shed 10 bases, with 32 bases lying between them. CDR1 and CDR2 (germline): MDHEN, SYDVKM. In DNA form, the CDR3 reads TGTGCCAGTTCGACTTCTGAGTGGGCATCCAAGGTTCCTGCGCAGTATTTT. Amino acids: CASSTSEWASKVPAQYF.

In this sample, this clonotype turned up many times. V gene TRBV7-2 combines with J gene TRBJ1-4; 10 nucleotides match TRBD1. Germline V gene lookup returns CDR1 SGHTA and CDR2 FQGNSA. This CDR3 comprises 15 residues. Trimming took 4 bases from V and 7 from J; bases not matched to a gene: 6. The CDR3 sequence is CASSSQGQGSEKLFF. CDR3 in DNA: TGTGCCAGCAGCTCCCAGGGACAGGGGAGTGAAAAACTGTTTTTT.

This clonotype was observed at least ten times. The J gene is TRBJ2-7, the V gene TRBV5-1; D might be TRBD1 (5 bases). The germline V and J ends were trimmed by 0 bases and 5 bases, with 15 bases remaining between them. The CDR3 totals 15 residues. Per germline, CDR1 SGHRS and CDR2 YFSETQ. The CDR3 nucleotides read TGCGCCAGCAGCTTGGCCTCATCAGGGAACAACGAGCAGTACTTC. Protein sequence: CASSLASSGNNEQYF.

This clonotype was seen many times. The CDR3 nucleotides read TGCAGTGCTAGAGATCGGTTTGGTGTCACCGGGGAGCTGTTTTTT. It specifies CSARDRFGVTGELFF. The rearrangement uses TRBV20-1 and TRBJ2-2, with D uncertain. V lost 0 bases and J 4 bases, leaving 12 bases between the germline ends. The germline V gene encodes CDR1 DFQATT and CDR2 SNEGSKA (reference sequence). The CDR3 is 15 amino acids.

V gene TRBV19 combines with J gene TRBJ2-1; D is uncertain. The V gene's germline CDR1 is LNHDA and CDR2 SQIVND (reference sequence). Trimming cost V 0 bases and J 4 bases, with 7 bases left between them. The CDR3 has 14 residues. CDR3 region: CASSIDSRYNEQFF. The CDR3 bases are TGTGCCAGTAGTATAGATTCCAGATACAATGAGCAGTTCTTC.

In regard to this clonotype: A read error may explain this, as a much larger clone is one base away. V gene TRBV13 combines with J gene TRBJ2-5; the D gene could be TRBD1 or TRBD2 (5 bases each). This CDR3 has 16 amino acids. The germline V gene has CDR1 PRHDT and CDR2 FYEKMQ (reference sequence). CDR3 coding DNA: TGTGCCAACAGCTTTCGGACCGCTACCAGGGAGGAGACCCAGTACTTC. Translating gives CANSFRTATREETQYF. The full variable domain, completed using reference TRBV13 and TRBJ2-5, is AAGVIQSPRHLIKEKRETATLKCYPIPRHDTVYWYQQGPGQDPQFLISFYEKMQSDKGSIPDRFSAQQFSDYHSELNMSSLELGDSALYFCANSFRTATREETQYFGPGTRLLVL.

This clonotype was picked up many times. In DNA, the CDR3 is TGTGCCAGCAGTTACACAGGGCCGGCACTCACTGAAGCTTTCTTT. This translates into CASSYTGPALTEAFF. The chain carries TRBV6-6 and TRBJ1-1; tentative D call: TRBD1 (6 bases). V was clipped by 2 bases and J by 4 bases, with 14 bases between them. Germline V gene sequence: CDR1 MNHNY, CDR2 SVGAGI (reference sequence). The CDR3 runs to 15 residues.

On this clonotype: The junction and the germline gene differ at one end; a read error may be behind it. This chain links TRBV7-6 with TRBJ2-7; D assignment may be TRBD1 or TRBD2 (6 bases each). CDR1 and CDR2 from the germline V gene are SGHVS and FNYEAQ. This CDR3 is built from 16 residues. DNA for the CDR3: TGTGTCAGCAGCTCATTACGGGGGCGAAGCTTCCACGAGCAGTACTTC. It is translated as CVSSSLRGRSFHEQYF.

The chain employs TRBV6-2 or TRBV6-3 and TRBJ2-3; D may be TRBD2 (6 bases). V lost 5 bases and J lost 11, with 11 bases in between. The CDR3 runs to 11 residues. Germline-derived CDR1 and CDR2 are MNHEY and SVGEGT. CDR3 in amino acids: CASSHGTLQYF. CDR3 in DNA: TGTGCCAGCAGTCATGGGACTCTGCAGTATTTT.

Only a few counts were recorded for this clonotype. The chain joins TRBV27 to TRBJ2-7; 8 bases fit TRBD1. The V gene's germline CDR1 is MNHEY and CDR2 SMNVEV (reference sequence). V gave up 7 bases and J gave up 1 base; unmatched junction bases: 21. CDR3 length: 19 amino acids. The CDR3 sequence: CASNPKGTGLVKLSYEQYF. The CDR3 nucleotides are TGTGCCAGCAACCCAAAGGGGACAGGTCTCGTCAAGCTGTCCTACGAGCAGTACTTC.

This sequence joins TRBV27 and TRBJ1-5; 9 nucleotides line up with TRBD1. The germline V gene encodes CDR1 MNHEY and CDR2 SMNVEV (reference sequence). With 5 bases clipped from V and 10 bases from J, the junction kept 12 bases outside the gene matches. The length of the CDR3 is 15 residues. CDR3 sequence (DNA): TGTGCCAGCAGTCGTGCCGGGACAGGGCCTCAACCCCAGCATTTT. Encoded protein: CASSRAGTGPQPQHF.